The T cell receptor beta chain under discussion was sequenced for a study of T cells in tuberculosis. As for the study in general: In South Africa, adults with active tuberculosis were compared with IGRA-negative and latently infected IGRA-positive adolescents.

The table came from immunoSEQ multiplex PCR; TCRdb's copy has only in-frame clones and leaves some out. Of about 23,000 clones detected, 95% to 96% appear once; the ten largest clones hold more than 7.5%. The ends lost 4 bases at V and 0 bases at J; junction bases unmatched: 8. This CDR3 has 18 amino acids. The germline V gene has CDR1 KGHSH and CDR2 LQKENI. The source is a donor aged 10-35 years with latent tuberculosis or without tuberculosis infection. The sample comprised PBMCs. The chain employs TRBV18 and TRBJ2-7; 14 bases match TRBD2. The CDR3 sequence is CASSQGTSGGPTSYEQYF. The CDR3 region has the DNA TGTGCCAGCTCACAGGGGACTAGCGGGGGCCCCACCTCCTACGAGCAGTACTTC.